These 27 T cell receptor beta chains came from one sample sequenced in a study of T cells in Graves' hyperthyroidism and ophthalmopathy. There were TCR beta CDR3 regions amplified from RNA transcripts. RT-PCR in the first round (using the HTBI primer set) targeted the TCR CDR3. TCRdb ran MiXCR on the multiplex PCR reads and lists one entry per CDR3 protein. The sample consists of roughly 640,000 distinct CDR3 sequences, 15% to 20% of them appearing once. The sample taken for sequencing was blood. The receptors originated from a woman aged 40 to 50 with Graves' ophthalmopathy.

This clonotype has ten or more counts. This chain connects TRBV20-1 to TRBJ1-1; no definite D call. CDR3 length: 12 residues. CDR1 DFQATT and CDR2 SNEGSKA come from the germline V gene (reference sequence). Between the trimmed V and J ends, which lost 6 bases and 4 bases, there was a span of 12 bases. DNA for the CDR3: TGCAGTGCCCTAAAGGGAGGCACTGAAGCTTTCTTT. Residues: CSALKGGTEAFF.

This clonotype was found many times. The CDR3 DNA follows: TGTGCCAGCTCCTCGACAGGGGAGGTCACTGAAGCTTTCTTT. Protein sequence: CASSSTGEVTEAFF. The V call is TRBV18, the J call TRBJ1-1; TRBD1 matches 8 bases. The CDR3 runs to 14 residues. Trimming took 6 bases from V and 4 from J; bases not matched to a gene: 7. CDR1 and CDR2 (germline): KGHSH, LQKENI. The entire variable domain, with the rest obtained from reference TRBV18 and TRBJ1-1, is as follows: NAGVMQNPRHLVRRRGQEARLRCSPMKGHSHVYWYRQLPEEGLKFMVYLQKENIIDESGMPKERFSAEFPKEGPSILRIQQVVRGDSAAYFCASSSTGEVTEAFFGQGTRLTVV.

This clonotype was picked up many times. The rearrangement joins TRBV3-1 to TRBJ2-5; 7 nucleotides agree with TRBD1. V was pared by 4 bases and J by 1 base, with 9 bases of the junction left unmatched. Germline V gene lookup returns CDR1 LGHDT and CDR2 YNNKEL (reference sequence). There are 16 residues in the CDR3. DNA of the CDR3: TGTGCCAGCAGCCCACGACAGGGATGGCGCCAAGAGACCCAGTACTTC. Protein product: CASSPRQGWRQETQYF.

This clonotype was seen at least ten times. The chain is built from TRBV18 and TRBJ1-5; 7 nucleotides agree with TRBD1. Germline V gene sequence: CDR1 KGHSH, CDR2 LQKENI. CDR3 size: 13 residues. The V and J ends lost 4 bases and 7 bases, in that order; junction bases with no gene match: 4. The CDR3 coding sequence is TGTGCCAGCTCACGACAGGGCTTACAGCCCCAGCATTTT. It codes for CASSRQGLQPQHF.

The chain carries TRBV6-1 and TRBJ2-5; perhaps TRBD1 as D (6 bases). This CDR3 has 15 amino acids. Germline-derived CDR1 and CDR2 are MNHNS and SASEGT. With 2 bases removed from V and 5 bases from J, the gap between germline ends came to 15 bases. This CDR3 is CASSELQGSVETQYF. The CDR3 DNA follows: TGTGCCAGCAGTGAACTACAGGGAAGTGTGGAGACCCAGTACTTC.

The table lists this clonotype with many counts. The V call is TRBV7-6, the J call TRBJ2-1; D is possibly TRBD2 (5 bases). Deletions cut 3 bases from V and 4 bases from J, with 16 bases between. CDR1 is SGHVS, CDR2 FNYEAQ, per germline. The CDR3 loop spans 16 amino acids. The CDR3 protein is CASSLASAGGYNEQFF. Written as DNA, the CDR3 is TGTGCCAGCAGCTTGGCAAGCGCGGGCGGGTACAATGAGCAGTTCTTC.

CDR3 bases: TGCGCCAGCAGCTTCGGACGGGGGGCGACTAGCGACACCCTCTACGAGCAGTACTTC. Residues: CASSFGRGATSDTLYEQYF. J is TRBJ2-7 and V is TRBV5-1; 8 nucleotides line up with TRBD2. J was trimmed by 3 bases and V by 2 bases; bases with no gene match: 19. From germline, CDR1 is SGHRS and CDR2 YFSETQ. The CDR3 loop spans 19 amino acids. Full variable domain (outside the CDR3, taken from reference TRBV5-1 and TRBJ2-7): KAGVTQTPRYLIKTRGQQVTLSCSPISGHRSVSWYQQTPGQGLQFLFEYFSETQRNKGNFPGRFSGRQFSNSRSEMNVSTLELGDSALYLCASSFGRGATSDTLYEQYFGPGTRLTVT.

This clonotype was picked up many times. The chain recombines TRBV14 with TRBJ1-2; D possibly corresponds to TRBD1 (6 bases). The CDR3 consists of 15 residues. Trimming pared 1 base from V and 6 bases from J, leaving 15 bases between. CDR1 and CDR2 (germline): SGHDN, FVKESK. CDR3: CASSQGGGRTNGYTF. CDR3 coding DNA: TGTGCCAGCAGCCAAGGAGGGGGGCGGACGAATGGCTACACCTTC.

This clonotype was observed a handful of times. The rearrangement links TRBV4-1 to TRBJ1-2, with D unclear. CDR3 length: 13 amino acids. With 1 base removed from V and 7 bases from J, the gap between germline ends came to 10 bases. Germline CDR1 is MGHRA and CDR2 is YSYEKL. The chain's CDR3 is CASSQVEVSGYTF. The CDR3 DNA follows: TGCGCCAGCAGCCAAGTTGAAGTGAGTGGCTACACCTTC.

The J gene is TRBJ2-1, the V gene TRBV3-1; 10 bases match TRBD2. Looked up from germline, CDR1 is LGHDT and CDR2 is YNNKEL (reference sequence). The CDR3 is made up of 13 amino acids. V lost 4 bases, J lost 9 bases, and 3 bases stayed unmatched. CDR3 sequence reads: CASSPLAGTEQFF. As DNA, the CDR3 is TGTGCCAGCAGCCCACTAGCGGGAACTGAGCAGTTCTTC.

The V gene is TRBV18, the J gene TRBJ1-3; 9 bases match TRBD1. Germline V gene data show CDR1 as KGHSH and CDR2 as LQKENI. The CDR3 consists of 15 residues. The V segment lost 5 bases and the J segment 0 bases; nucleotides outside the gene matches: 2. The CDR3 reads CASSVQGASGNTIYF. The CDR3 nucleotides read TGTGCCAGCTCAGTACAGGGGGCCTCTGGAAACACCATATATTTT.

Only a few counts were recorded for this clonotype. CDR3: CASSLGVTVQADTQYF. For the CDR3, the DNA is TGTGCCAGCAGCTTAGGGGTCACCGTCCAGGCAGATACGCAGTATTTT. V gene TRBV7-2 combines with J gene TRBJ2-3; no reliable D call. Trimming removed 1 base from V and 4 bases from J, with 15 bases in between. This CDR3 spans 16 amino acids. Germline V gene lookup returns CDR1 SGHTA and CDR2 FQGNSA. Filled out from reference TRBV7-2 and TRBJ2-3, the complete variable domain reads GAGVSQSPSNKVTEKGKDVELRCDPISGHTALYWYRQSLGQGLEFLIYFQGNSAPDKSGLPSDRFSAERTGGSVSTLTIQRTQQEDSAVYLCASSLGVTVQADTQYFGPGTRLTVL.

This clonotype occurred many times. This rearrangement joins TRBV6-1 to TRBJ1-5; TRBD1 matches at 10 bases. The CDR3 has 16 residues. The trim removed 3 bases at V and 2 bases at J, leaving 4 bases unmatched. CDR1 and CDR2 from the germline V gene are MNHNS and SASEGT. CDR3 sequence: CASSDRDRGRNQPQHF. CDR3 DNA: TGTGCCAGCAGTGACCGGGACAGGGGTCGCAATCAGCCCCAGCATTTT.

The rearrangement uses TRBV7-9 and TRBJ2-2; 7 nucleotides agree with TRBD1. J lost 8 bases, V lost 0 bases, and 12 bases had no gene match. Germline values: CDR1 SEHNR, CDR2 FQNEAQ (reference sequence). The CDR3 consists of 17 residues. CDR3: CASSLAPRAGGSGELFF. The CDR3 DNA reads TGTGCCAGCAGCTTAGCCCCTCGGGCAGGGGGAAGTGGGGAGCTGTTTTTT. The variable domain in full, completed from reference TRBV7-9 and TRBJ2-2, reads DTGVSQNPRHKITKRGQNVTFRCDPISEHNRLYWYRQTLGQGPEFLTYFQNEAQLEKSRLLSDRFSAERPKGSFSTLEIQRTEQGDSAMYLCASSLAPRAGGSGELFFGEGSRLTVL.

In nucleotides, the CDR3 is TGCGCCAGCAGAGACCGGGGACAGGGGTCCTACAATGAGCAGTTCTTC. It codes for CASRDRGQGSYNEQFF. This chain connects TRBV4-1 to TRBJ2-1; 10 bases are shared with TRBD1. This CDR3 has 16 residues. J lost 1 base, V lost 6 bases, and 6 bases had no gene match. Germline V gene lookup returns CDR1 MGHRA and CDR2 YSYEKL.

This clonotype was observed at least ten times. The chain employs TRBV20-1 and TRBJ2-1; D unclear. Germline values: CDR1 DFQATT, CDR2 SNEGSKA (reference sequence). Trimming removed 5 bases from V and 3 bases from J, with 8 bases in between. The CDR3 covers 12 residues. The CDR3 region has the DNA TGCAGTGCTCCCCGGGTCTACAATGAGCAGTTCTTC. Its protein product is CSAPRVYNEQFF.

This clonotype came up many times. The chain recombines TRBV6-1 with TRBJ1-5; 8 bases are shared with TRBD1. V lost 6 bases to trimming and J lost 0 bases; unmatched junction nucleotides: 13. The CDR3 covers 18 residues. Germline loops: CDR1 MNHNS, CDR2 SASEGT. Written as DNA, the CDR3 is TGTGCCAGCAGATCGACGGGACAGGCGGACTATAGCAATCAGCCCCAGCATTTT. Protein: CASRSTGQADYSNQPQHF.

This chain joins TRBV6-1 and TRBJ2-5; D remains unclear. The CDR3 has 14 residues. V lost 5 bases and J 3 bases, leaving 13 bases between the germline ends. From germline, CDR1 is MNHNS and CDR2 SASEGT. The CDR3 DNA is TGTGCCAGCAGTCCCCCCTGGGAAAAAGAGACCCAGTACTTC. Amino acids: CASSPPWEKETQYF.

CDR3 sequence: CSVGDRTNQPQHF. For the CDR3, the DNA is TGCAGCGTTGGCGACAGAACGAATCAGCCCCAGCATTTT. This chain joins TRBV29-1 and TRBJ1-5; tentatively, D is TRBD1 (5 bases). Trimming stripped 4 bases from V and 4 bases from J, with 11 bases between. Germline-derived CDR1 and CDR2 are SQVTM and ANQGSEA. This CDR3 contains 13 residues.

A remark on this clonotype: One base away lies a much larger clone, so this may be a sequencing read error. The chain is built from TRBV6-1 and TRBJ2-1; D not certain. The CDR3 covers 13 residues. In germline, CDR1 is MNHNS, CDR2 SASEGT. As DNA, the CDR3 is TGTGCCAGCAGTGATACTCGATACACTGAGCAGTTCTTC. It yields the protein CASSDTRYTEQFF.

This clonotype was picked up many times. The chain has TRBV2 and TRBJ1-1; TRBD1 aligns across 9 bases. J lost 4 bases, V lost 6 bases, and 3 bases had no gene match. Per the germline V gene, CDR1 is SNHLY and CDR2 is FYNNEI. This CDR3 is 13 amino acids long. CDR3 in DNA: TGTGCCAGCAGGGACAGGGGTGTCACTGAAGCTTTCTTT. It translates to CASRDRGVTEAFF.

This clonotype has only a few counts. The gene calls are TRBV5-1 and TRBJ2-7, with 12 bases identical to TRBD2. CDR3 size: 16 residues. V lost 3 bases to trimming and J lost 4 bases; unmatched junction nucleotides: 8. The germline CDR1 and CDR2 sequences are SGHRS and YFSETQ. The CDR3 here is CASSSSPTSGSYEQYF. Written as DNA, the CDR3 is TGCGCCAGCAGCTCGAGCCCGACTAGCGGGAGTTACGAGCAGTACTTC. The complete variable domain, with remaining parts taken from reference TRBV5-1 and TRBJ2-7, reads KAGVTQTPRYLIKTRGQQVTLSCSPISGHRSVSWYQQTPGQGLQFLFEYFSETQRNKGNFPGRFSGRQFSNSRSEMNVSTLELGDSALYLCASSSSPTSGSYEQYFGPGTRLTVT.

The sample holds many counts of this clonotype. The V call is TRBV3-1, the J call TRBJ2-7; D gene unclear. The germline CDR1 and CDR2 sequences are LGHDT and YNNKEL (reference sequence). V dropped 7 bases and J dropped 0 bases, with 13 bases sitting between them. This CDR3 is 14 amino acids long. CDR3 loop: CASKTDASSYEQYF. The CDR3 nucleotides are TGTGCCAGCAAGACCGACGCATCCTCCTACGAGCAGTACTTC.

This clonotype has ten or more counts. The rearrangement joins TRBV3-1 to TRBJ1-2; maybe TRBD1 (5 bases). Germline loops: CDR1 LGHDT, CDR2 YNNKEL (reference sequence). This CDR3 contains 14 residues. The V end lost 5 bases, the J end lost 4 bases, and 14 bases lay between the germline ends. The CDR3 DNA sequence: TGTGCCAGCAGCTCCGAGGGAGGGACCTATGGCTACACCTTC. Translation: CASSSEGGTYGYTF. Using reference TRBV3-1 and TRBJ1-2 for the parts outside the CDR3, the full variable domain is DTAVSQTPKYLVTQMGNDKSIKCEQNLGHDTMYWYKQDSKKFLKIMFSYNNKELIINETVPNRFSPKSPDKAHLNLHINSLELGDSAVYFCASSSEGGTYGYTFGSGTRLTVV.

The J gene is TRBJ2-3, the V gene TRBV6-1, with D hard to call. CDR1 and CDR2 (germline): MNHNS, SASEGT. V was pared by 6 bases and J by 3 bases, with 10 bases between. This CDR3 has 13 amino acids. DNA of the CDR3: TGTGCCAGCAGGGGTTGGACGACAGATACGCAGTATTTT. Protein: CASRGWTTDTQYF.

This clonotype was detected ten times or more. The V gene is TRBV2, the J gene TRBJ1-1; a possible D gene is TRBD1 (5 bases). V lost 6 bases to trimming and J lost 3 bases, with 8 bases between them. From germline, CDR1 is SNHLY and CDR2 FYNNEI. This CDR3 comprises 12 residues. The CDR3 reads CASRPGHTEAFF. The DNA for the CDR3 is TGTGCCAGCAGGCCGGGACACACTGAAGCTTTCTTT.

The chain is built from TRBV3-1 and TRBJ2-1; D might be TRBD1 or TRBD2, each matching 5 bases. Trimming removed 1 base from V and 1 base from J, with 8 bases in between. The CDR3 extends over 15 amino acids. The V gene's germline CDR1 is LGHDT and CDR2 YNNKEL (reference sequence). Here the CDR3 DNA reads TGTGCCAGCAGCCAAGTTGGGGGTTCCTACAATGAGCAGTTCTTC. Translated, it gives CASSQVGGSYNEQFF.